This TCR beta chain came from a study of cytomegalovirus exposure and HLA in healthy donors. The study, taken as a whole, reports: From TCR beta sequences, most subjects' HLA-A and HLA-B alleles were reportedly predicted accurately. There was a cluster of highly shared sequence variants that was likely a sequencing artifact.

The CDR3 has 14 amino acids. CDR1 is MGHDK, CDR2 SYGVNS, per germline. The PCR was carried out with 60 Vbeta primers and 13 Jbeta primers. This table comes from immunoSEQ multiplex PCR, and its TCRdb copy is limited to in-frame clones, with some not included. The data contain about 140,000 clones, around 80% of them seen just once; the ten biggest clones take up approximately 2%. The count of this clone is one. Its antigen is as yet unknown. Sequence at one end of the junction differs from germline and may be a read error. What was sequenced was PBMCs. The sequence was collected from a woman between 40 and 50 years old in good health and CMV-seronegative. The chain joins TRBV25-1 to TRBJ1-2; 7 nucleotides line up with TRBD1. CDR3 nucleotide sequence: TGTGCCAGCAGTGAATTAGGGGGCGCCTATGTCTACACCTTC. Translation: CASSELGGAYVYTF.